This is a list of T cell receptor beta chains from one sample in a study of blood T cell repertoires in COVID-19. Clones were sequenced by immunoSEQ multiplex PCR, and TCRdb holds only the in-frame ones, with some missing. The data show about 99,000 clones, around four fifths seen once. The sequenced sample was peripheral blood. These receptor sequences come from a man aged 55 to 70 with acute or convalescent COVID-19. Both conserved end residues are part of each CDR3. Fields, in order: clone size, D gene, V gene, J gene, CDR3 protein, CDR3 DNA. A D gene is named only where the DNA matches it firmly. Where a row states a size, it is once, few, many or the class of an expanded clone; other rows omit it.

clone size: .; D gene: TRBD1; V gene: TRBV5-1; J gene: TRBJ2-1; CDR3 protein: CASSRTIGTDNNEQFF; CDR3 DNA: TGCGCCAGCAGCCGCACGATTGGGACAGATAACAATGAGCAGTTCTTC
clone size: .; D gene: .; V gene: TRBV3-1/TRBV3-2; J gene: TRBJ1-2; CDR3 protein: CASSQVTVSGYGYTF; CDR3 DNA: TGTGCCAGCAGCCAAGTGACAGTTAGCGGCTATGGCTACACCTTC
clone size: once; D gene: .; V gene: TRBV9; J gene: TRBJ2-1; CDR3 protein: CASSGIEPNEQFF; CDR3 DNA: TGTGCCAGCAGCGGCATCGAGCCCAATGAGCAGTTCTTC
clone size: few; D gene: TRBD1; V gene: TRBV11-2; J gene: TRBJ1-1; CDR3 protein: CASSAGTGGGNTEAFF; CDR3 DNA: TGTGCCAGCAGCGCCGGGACAGGGGGGGGGAACACTGAAGCTTTCTTT
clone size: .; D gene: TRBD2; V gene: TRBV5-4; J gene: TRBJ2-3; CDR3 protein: CASFQGLAGGTSTDTQYF; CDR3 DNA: TGTGCCAGCTTTCAGGGACTAGCGGGAGGAACTAGCACAGATACGCAGTATTTT
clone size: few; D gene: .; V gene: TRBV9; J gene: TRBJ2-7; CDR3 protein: CASSPELIGEQYF; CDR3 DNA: TGTGCCAGCAGCCCGGAATTAATCGGGGAGCAGTACTTC
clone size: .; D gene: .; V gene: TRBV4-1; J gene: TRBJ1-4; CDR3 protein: CASSQPGFATNEKLFF; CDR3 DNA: TGCGCCAGCAGCCAACCGGGTTTTGCAACTAATGAAAAACTGTTTTTT
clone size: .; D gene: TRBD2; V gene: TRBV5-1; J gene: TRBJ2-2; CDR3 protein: CASSPSTSGSGGELFF; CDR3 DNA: TGCGCCAGCAGCCCGTCGACTAGCGGGAGTGGCGGGGAGCTGTTTTTT
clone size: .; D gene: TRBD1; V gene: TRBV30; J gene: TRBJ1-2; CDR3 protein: CACPQGQGYGYTF; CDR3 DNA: TGTGCCTGCCCACAGGGACAGGGCTATGGCTACACCTTC
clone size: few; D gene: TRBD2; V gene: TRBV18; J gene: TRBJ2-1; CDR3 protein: CASSLTSGIYNEQFF; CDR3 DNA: TGTGCCAGCTCACTGACTAGCGGGATTTACAATGAGCAGTTCTTC
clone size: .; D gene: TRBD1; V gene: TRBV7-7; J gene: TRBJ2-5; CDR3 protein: CASSIQGYQETQYF; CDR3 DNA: TGTGCTAGCAGCATACAGGGGTACCAAGAGACCCAGTACTTC
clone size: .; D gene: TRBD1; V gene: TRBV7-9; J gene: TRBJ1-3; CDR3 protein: CASSPNRGSDTIYF; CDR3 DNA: TGTGCCAGCAGCCCAAACAGGGGGTCGGACACCATATATTTT
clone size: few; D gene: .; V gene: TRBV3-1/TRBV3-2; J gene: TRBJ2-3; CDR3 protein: CASSQGSSLAATFADTQYF; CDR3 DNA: TGTGCCAGCAGCCAAGGGAGCAGTCTAGCTGCCACTTTCGCAGATACGCAGTATTTT
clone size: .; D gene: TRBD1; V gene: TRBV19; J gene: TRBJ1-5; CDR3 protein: CASSHGTGDNQPQHF; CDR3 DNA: TGTGCCAGTAGCCACGGGACAGGGGACAATCAGCCCCAGCATTTT
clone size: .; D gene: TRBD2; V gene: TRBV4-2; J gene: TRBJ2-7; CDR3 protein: CASSQNPLAGEVSGEQYF; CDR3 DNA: TGTGCCAGCAGCCAAAATCCCCTAGCGGGAGAAGTATCGGGCGAGCAGTACTTC
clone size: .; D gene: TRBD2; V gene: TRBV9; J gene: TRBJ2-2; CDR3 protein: CASSDRSGGASGELFF; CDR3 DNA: TGTGCCAGCAGCGACAGGAGCGGGGGGGCTTCCGGGGAGCTGTTTTTT
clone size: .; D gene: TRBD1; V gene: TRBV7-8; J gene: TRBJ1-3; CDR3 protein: CASSTYGQVSGNTIYF; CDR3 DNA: TGTGCCAGCAGCACCTACGGACAGGTCTCTGGAAACACCATATATTTT
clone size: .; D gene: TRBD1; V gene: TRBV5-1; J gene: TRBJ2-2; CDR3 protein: CASSWGTANTGELFF; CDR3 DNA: TGCGCCAGCAGCTGGGGGACAGCGAACACCGGGGAGCTGTTTTTT
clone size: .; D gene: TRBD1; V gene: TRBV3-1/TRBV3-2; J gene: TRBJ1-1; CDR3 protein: CASSQADRENTEAFF; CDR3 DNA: TGTGCCAGCAGCCAAGCCGACAGGGAGAACACTGAAGCTTTCTTT
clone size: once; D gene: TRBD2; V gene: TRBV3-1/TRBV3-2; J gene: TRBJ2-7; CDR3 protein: CASSRGRGYYEQYF; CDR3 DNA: TGTGCCAGCAGCCGCGGGAGAGGTTACTACGAGCAGTACTTC
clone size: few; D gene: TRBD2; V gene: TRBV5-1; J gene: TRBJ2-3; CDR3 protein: CASSPGTSGGKQYF; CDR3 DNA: TGCGCCAGCAGCCCGGGGACTAGCGGGGGGAAGCAGTATTTT
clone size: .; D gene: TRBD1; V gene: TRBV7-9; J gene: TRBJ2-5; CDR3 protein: CASSHGTGRETQYF; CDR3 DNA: TGTGCCAGCAGCCACGGGACAGGGAGGGAGACCCAGTACTTC
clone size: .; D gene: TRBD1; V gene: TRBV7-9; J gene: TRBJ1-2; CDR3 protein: CASSLEGALGYTF; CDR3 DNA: TGTGCCAGCAGCTTAGAGGGGGCGCTGGGCTACACCTTC
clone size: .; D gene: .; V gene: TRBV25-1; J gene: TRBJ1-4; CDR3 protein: CASSVLGGSEEKLFF; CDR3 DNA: TGTGCCAGCAGTGTTTTAGGGGGTTCAGAGGAAAAACTGTTTTTT
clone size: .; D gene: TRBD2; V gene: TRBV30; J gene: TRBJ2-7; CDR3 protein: CAWSIGDYFLLRYEQYF; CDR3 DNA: TGTGCCTGGAGTATCGGGGACTATTTCCTCCTACGGTACGAGCAGTACTTC
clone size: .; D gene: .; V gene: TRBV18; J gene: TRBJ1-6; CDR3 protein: CASSPSSGDSPLHF; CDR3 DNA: TGTGCCAGCTCACCATCGTCGGGGGATTCACCCCTCCACTTT
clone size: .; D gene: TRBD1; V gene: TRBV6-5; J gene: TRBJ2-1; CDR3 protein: CASSYSGQGNNEQFF; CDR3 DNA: TGTGCCAGCAGTTACTCGGGACAGGGTAACAATGAGCAGTTCTTC
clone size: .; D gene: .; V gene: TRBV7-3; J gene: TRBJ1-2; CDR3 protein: CASSLKPGDNHGYTF; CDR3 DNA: TGTGCCAGCAGCTTAAAACCTGGGGACAACCACGGCTACACCTTC
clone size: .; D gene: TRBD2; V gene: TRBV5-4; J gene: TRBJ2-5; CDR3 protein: CASSGPLAGGMETQYF; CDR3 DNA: TGTGCCAGCAGCGGCCCACTAGCGGGGGGAATGGAGACCCAGTACTTC
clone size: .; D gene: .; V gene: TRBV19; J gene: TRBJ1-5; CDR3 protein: CASSSPGRNQPQHF; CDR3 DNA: TGTGCCAGTAGTTCACCGGGTCGCAATCAGCCCCAGCATTTT
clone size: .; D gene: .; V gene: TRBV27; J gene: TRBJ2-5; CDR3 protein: CASSAGNQETQYF; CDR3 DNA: TGTGCCAGCAGTGCCGGGAACCAAGAGACCCAGTACTTC
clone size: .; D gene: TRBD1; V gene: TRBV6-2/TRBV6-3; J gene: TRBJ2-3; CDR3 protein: CASSYSGQGASDTQYF; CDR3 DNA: TGTGCCAGCAGTTACTCAGGACAGGGGGCGTCAGATACGCAGTATTTT
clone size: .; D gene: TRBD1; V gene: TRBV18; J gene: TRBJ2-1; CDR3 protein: CASSPGTGENEQFF; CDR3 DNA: TGTGCCAGCTCACCGGGGACAGGGGAGAATGAGCAGTTCTTC
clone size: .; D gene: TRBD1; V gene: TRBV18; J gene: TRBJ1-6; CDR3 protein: CASSPPGRGTDSPLHF; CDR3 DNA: TGTGCCAGCTCACCACCGGGAAGAGGGACAGATTCACCCCTCCACTTT
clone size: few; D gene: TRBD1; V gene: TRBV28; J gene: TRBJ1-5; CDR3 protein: CASSPGTGAAGNQPQHF; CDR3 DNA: TGTGCCAGCAGTCCTGGGACAGGGGCGGCGGGCAATCAGCCCCAGCATTTT
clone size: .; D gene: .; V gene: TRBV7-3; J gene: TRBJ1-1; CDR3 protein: CASSLGQPHTEAFF; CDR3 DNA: TGTGCCAGCAGCTTAGGACAGCCACACACTGAAGCTTTCTTT
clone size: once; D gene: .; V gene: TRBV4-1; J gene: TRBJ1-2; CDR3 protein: CASSQMGTTSYGYTF; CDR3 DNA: TGCGCCAGCAGCCAGATGGGGACAACTAGTTATGGCTACACCTTC
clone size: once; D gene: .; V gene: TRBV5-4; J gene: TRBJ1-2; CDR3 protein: CASSLSTAKTNYGYTF; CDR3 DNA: TGTGCCAGCAGCTTGAGTACAGCCAAAACCAACTATGGCTACACCTTC
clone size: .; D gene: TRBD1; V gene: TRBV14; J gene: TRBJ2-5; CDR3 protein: CASSQQGVRETQYF; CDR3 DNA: TGTGCCAGCAGCCAGCAGGGGGTACGGGAGACCCAGTACTTC
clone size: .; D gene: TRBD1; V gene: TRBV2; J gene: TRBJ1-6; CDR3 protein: CASGGQGSLHSPLHF; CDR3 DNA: TGTGCCAGCGGGGGACAGGGAAGTTTGCATTCACCCCTCCACTTT
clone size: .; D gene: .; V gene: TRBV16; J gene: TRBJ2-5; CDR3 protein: CASSPRRAKETQYF; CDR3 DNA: TGTGCCAGCAGCCCCAGGAGGGCAAAAGAGACCCAGTACTTC
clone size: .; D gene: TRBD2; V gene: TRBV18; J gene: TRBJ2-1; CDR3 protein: CASSPGTSGKGEQFF; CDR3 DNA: TGTGCCAGCTCACCGGGAACTAGCGGGAAGGGTGAGCAGTTCTTC
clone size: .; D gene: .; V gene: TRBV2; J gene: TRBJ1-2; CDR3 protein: CASTGGGGYTF; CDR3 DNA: TGTGCCAGCACGGGGGGAGGAGGCTACACCTTC
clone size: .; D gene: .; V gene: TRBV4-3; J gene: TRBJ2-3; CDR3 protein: CASSQDGAGPDTQYF; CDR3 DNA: TGCGCCAGCAGCCAAGATGGCGCGGGGCCAGATACGCAGTATTTT
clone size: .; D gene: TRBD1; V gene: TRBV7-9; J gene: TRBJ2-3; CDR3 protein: CASSPTGTGHTDTQYF; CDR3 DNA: TGTGCCAGCAGCCCCACCGGGACAGGACACACAGATACGCAGTATTTT
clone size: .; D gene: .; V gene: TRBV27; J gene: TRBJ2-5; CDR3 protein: CASSLYTVTSRETQYF; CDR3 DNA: TGTGCCAGCAGTTTATATACCGTTACATCACGAGAGACCCAGTACTTC
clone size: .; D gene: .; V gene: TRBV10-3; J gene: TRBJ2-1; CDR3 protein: CAISGVGSGSDEQFF; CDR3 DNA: TGTGCCATCAGTGGGGTCGGGAGTGGTTCGGATGAGCAGTTCTTC
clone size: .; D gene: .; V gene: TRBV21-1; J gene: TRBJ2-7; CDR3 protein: CASSNGTDSYEQYF; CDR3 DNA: TGTGCCAGCAGCAACGGGACAGACTCCTACGAGCAGTACTTC
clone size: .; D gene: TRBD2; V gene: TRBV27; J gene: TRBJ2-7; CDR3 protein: CASSLWTSGRYEQYF; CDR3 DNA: TGTGCCAGCAGTTTGTGGACTAGCGGACGCTACGAGCAGTACTTC